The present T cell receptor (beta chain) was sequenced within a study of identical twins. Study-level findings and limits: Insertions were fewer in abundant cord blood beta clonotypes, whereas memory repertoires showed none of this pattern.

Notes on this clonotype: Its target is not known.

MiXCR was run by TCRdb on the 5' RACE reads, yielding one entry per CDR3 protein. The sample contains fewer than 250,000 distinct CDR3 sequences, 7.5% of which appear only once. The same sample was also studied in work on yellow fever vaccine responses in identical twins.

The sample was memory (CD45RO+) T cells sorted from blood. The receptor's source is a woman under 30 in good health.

CDR3 nucleotide sequence: TGTGCCACCAGTGATTTGACCGGAGCCAGCACAGATACGCAGTATTTT. Protein sequence: CATSDLTGASTDTQYF. V and J are TRBV24-1 and TRBJ2-3; no clear D. The CDR3 loop spans 16 amino acids. The V end was cut by 0 bases, the J end by 0 bases, with 9 bases between. Germline V gene sequence: CDR1 KGHDR, CDR2 SFDVKD.